Below, 12 T cell receptor beta chains from the same sample are listed, as sequenced in a study of cytomegalovirus exposure and HLA in healthy donors. The study ran its PCR with 60 Vbeta and 13 Jbeta primers. Produced via immunoSEQ multiplex PCR; TCRdb's table is partial and in-frame only. The data contain 130,000 to 150,000 clones, roughly four fifths of them singletons. The sequenced sample was PBMCs. These TCRs come from a man aged 40-49 years in good health and CMV-seropositive.

This chain links TRBV6-5 with TRBJ1-1, with 7 bases lining up with TRBD1. V shed 2 bases and J 1 base; nucleotides not matched to a gene: 4. This CDR3 is 15 amino acids long. CDR1 and CDR2 from the germline V gene are MNHEY and SVGAGI. The CDR3, as DNA: TGTGCCAGCAGTTACCAGGGGGTCGAGAACACTGAAGCTTTCTTT. This sequence encodes CASSYQGVENTEAFF.

The rearrangement uses TRBV28 and TRBJ2-2; D is undetermined. Germline V CDR1 and CDR2: MDHEN, SYDVKM. The CDR3 loop spans 11 amino acids. V gave up 8 bases and J gave up 7 bases, with 8 bases separating them. The CDR3 nucleotides are TGTGCCAGCGAGTCGAACGGGGAGCTGTTTTTT. It is translated as CASESNGELFF.

J is TRBJ1-2 and V is TRBV7-9; D perhaps matches TRBD1 (6 bases). The CDR3 is 14 amino acids. The germline CDR1 and CDR2 sequences are SEHNR and FQNEAQ (reference sequence). Trimming cost V 6 bases and J 4 bases, with 15 bases left between them. In DNA, the CDR3 is TGTGCCAGCAGTGGAGGGGGGGAGTTCTATGGCTACACCTTC. It codes for CASSGGGEFYGYTF.

The chain carries TRBV6-1 and TRBJ2-2; tentatively, D is TRBD1 (6 bases). Germline loops: CDR1 MNHNS, CDR2 SASEGT. CDR3 length: 14 amino acids. Trimming stripped 6 bases from V and 6 bases from J, with 14 bases between. The CDR3 nucleotides are TGTGCCAGCAGACAAGGGGGTAGCGCCGGGGAGCTGTTTTTT. It translates to CASRQGGSAGELFF.

V is TRBV5-1 and J is TRBJ1-1; D might be TRBD1 (6 bases). CDR1 and CDR2 from the germline V gene are SGHRS and YFSETQ. Trimming removed 2 bases from V and 8 bases from J, with 10 bases in between. The CDR3 has 12 amino acids. CDR3 region: CASSLTGTEAFF. Written as DNA, the CDR3 is TGCGCCAGCAGCTTAACCGGGACAGAAGCTTTCTTT.

This clone was seen a few times. The chain couples TRBV28 to TRBJ2-4; the match to TRBD2 covers 10 bases. The germline gives CDR1 MDHEN, CDR2 SYDVKM. The V and J ends lost 7 bases and 7 bases, in that order; junction bases with no gene match: 22. This CDR3 region has 19 residues. The CDR3 region is CASTPSVPGASGRKNIQYF. The CDR3 DNA is TGTGCCAGCACTCCTTCGGTCCCTGGGGCTAGCGGGAGAAAGAACATTCAGTACTTC.

The J gene is TRBJ1-1, the V gene TRBV5-1; tentatively, D is TRBD1 (6 bases). The CDR3 is made up of 14 amino acids. Germline values: CDR1 SGHRS, CDR2 YFSETQ. Trimming shortened V by 0 bases and J by 4 bases, and 10 bases separated the two germline ends. This chain's CDR3 is CASSLVGQTTEAFF. CDR3 bases: TGCGCCAGCAGCTTGGTCGGACAGACCACTGAAGCTTTCTTT.

The chain employs TRBV9 and TRBJ1-2; D is possibly TRBD1 (5 bases). This CDR3 has 15 amino acids. V lost 2 bases and J lost 4, with 15 bases in between. The germline gives CDR1 SGDLS, CDR2 YYNGEE. For the CDR3, the DNA is TGTGCCAGCAGCGTTTCCCCATCGGGGGGCTATGGCTACACCTTC. Residues: CASSVSPSGGYGYTF.

The rearrangement links TRBV5-6 to TRBJ2-1; no reliable D call. Trimming removed 4 bases at V and 0 bases at J, with 8 bases between. This CDR3 is 14 amino acids long. Germline V CDR1 and CDR2: SGHDT, YYEEEE. CDR3: CASSRRSSYNEQFF. CDR3 in DNA: TGTGCCAGCAGCCGTAGGAGCTCCTACAATGAGCAGTTCTTC.

The genes are TRBV5-4 and TRBJ2-3; 12 bases agree with TRBD2. Per the germline V gene, CDR1 is SGHNT and CDR2 is YYREEE (reference sequence). The CDR3 sequence is 16 residues long. V gave up 4 bases and J gave up 6 bases; unmatched junction bases: 9. CDR3 amino acids: CASSPGLAGSRDTQYF. CDR3 coding DNA: TGTGCCAGCAGCCCAGGACTAGCGGGGAGCAGGGATACGCAGTATTTT.

This clone was found once. V and J are TRBV4-3 and TRBJ2-3, with 9 bases lining up with TRBD2. V shed 4 bases, J shed 3 bases, and the junction held 5 bases outside the gene matches. In germline, CDR1 is LGHNA, CDR2 YSLEER. The CDR3 is 15 amino acids. The CDR3 coding sequence is TGCGCCAGCAGCCGTCGAGCGGGAGGAACAGATACGCAGTATTTT. It encodes CASSRRAGGTDTQYF.

The chain recombines TRBV4-1 with TRBJ2-7; 11 positions agree with TRBD1. Trimming took 1 base from V and 2 from J; bases not matched to a gene: 4. The CDR3 loop spans 16 amino acids. CDR1 and CDR2 (germline): MGHRA, YSYEKL. The CDR3: CASSQAGQGAAYEQYF. The CDR3 DNA follows: TGCGCCAGCAGCCAAGCCGGACAGGGGGCCGCCTACGAGCAGTACTTC.